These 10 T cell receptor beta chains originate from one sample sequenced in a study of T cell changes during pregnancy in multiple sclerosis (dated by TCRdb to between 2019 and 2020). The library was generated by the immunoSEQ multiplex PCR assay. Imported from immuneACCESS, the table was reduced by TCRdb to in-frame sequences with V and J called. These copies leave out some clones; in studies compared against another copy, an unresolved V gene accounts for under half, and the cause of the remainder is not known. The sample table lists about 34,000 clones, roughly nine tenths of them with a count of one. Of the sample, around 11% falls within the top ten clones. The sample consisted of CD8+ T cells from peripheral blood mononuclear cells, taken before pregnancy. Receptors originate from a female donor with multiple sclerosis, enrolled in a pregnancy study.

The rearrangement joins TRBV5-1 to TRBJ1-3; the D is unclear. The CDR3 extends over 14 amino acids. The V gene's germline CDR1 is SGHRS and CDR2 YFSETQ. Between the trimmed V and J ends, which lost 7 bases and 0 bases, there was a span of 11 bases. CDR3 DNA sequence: TGCGCCAGCGGCCCGTCATACTCTGGAAACACCATATATTTT. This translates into CASGPSYSGNTIYF.

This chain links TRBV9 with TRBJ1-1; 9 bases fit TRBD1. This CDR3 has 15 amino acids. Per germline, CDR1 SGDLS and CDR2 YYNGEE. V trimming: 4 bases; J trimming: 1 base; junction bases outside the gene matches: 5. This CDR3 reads CASSPRTGANTEAFF. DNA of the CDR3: TGTGCCAGCAGCCCACGGACAGGGGCGAACACTGAAGCTTTCTTT.

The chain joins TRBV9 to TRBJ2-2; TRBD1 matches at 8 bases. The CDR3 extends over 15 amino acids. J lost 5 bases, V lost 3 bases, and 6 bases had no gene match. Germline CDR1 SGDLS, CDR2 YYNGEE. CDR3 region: CASSEGTGPTGELFF. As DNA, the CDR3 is TGTGCCAGCAGCGAGGGGACAGGACCGACCGGGGAGCTGTTTTTT.

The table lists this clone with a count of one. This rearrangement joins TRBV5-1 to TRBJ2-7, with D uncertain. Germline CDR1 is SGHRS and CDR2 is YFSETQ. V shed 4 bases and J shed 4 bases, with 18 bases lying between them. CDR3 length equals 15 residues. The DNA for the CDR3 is TGCGCCAGCAGCCCGGCGGCATCGGCTACTTACGAGCAGTACTTC. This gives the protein CASSPAASATYEQYF.

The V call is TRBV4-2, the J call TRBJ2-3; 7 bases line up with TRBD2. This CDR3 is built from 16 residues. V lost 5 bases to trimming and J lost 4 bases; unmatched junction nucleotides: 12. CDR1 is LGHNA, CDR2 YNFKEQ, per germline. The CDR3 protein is CASSSDWTRNPDTQYF. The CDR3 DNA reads TGTGCCAGCAGCTCGGATTGGACTAGAAATCCAGATACGCAGTATTTT.

The CDR3 DNA reads TGTGCCAGCAGCTCGATAGACAGGTTTTATAATTCACCCCTCCACTTT. This codes for CASSSIDRFYNSPLHF. V is TRBV11-2 and J is TRBJ1-6; D possibly corresponds to TRBD1 (6 bases). Germline lookup yields CDR1 SGHAT and CDR2 FQNNGV. Trimming removed 4 bases at V and 4 bases at J, with 14 bases between. This CDR3 is built from 16 residues.

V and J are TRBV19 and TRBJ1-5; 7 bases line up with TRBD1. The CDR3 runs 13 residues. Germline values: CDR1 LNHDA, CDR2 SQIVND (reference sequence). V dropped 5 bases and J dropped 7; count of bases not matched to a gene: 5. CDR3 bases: TGTGCCAGTAGTGGGACAGCGACCCAGCCCCAGCATTTT. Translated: CASSGTATQPQHF.

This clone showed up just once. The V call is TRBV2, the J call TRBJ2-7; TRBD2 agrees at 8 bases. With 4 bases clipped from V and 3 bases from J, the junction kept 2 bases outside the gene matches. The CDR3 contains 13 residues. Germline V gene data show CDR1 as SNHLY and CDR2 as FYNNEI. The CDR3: CASSVAGGYEQYF. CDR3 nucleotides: TGTGCCAGCAGTGTGGCGGGAGGCTACGAGCAGTACTTC.

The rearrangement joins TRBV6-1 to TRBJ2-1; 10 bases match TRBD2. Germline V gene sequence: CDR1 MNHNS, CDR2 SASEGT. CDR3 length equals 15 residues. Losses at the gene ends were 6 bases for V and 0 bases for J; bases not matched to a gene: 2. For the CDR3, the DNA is TGTGCCAGCAGAACTAGCGGGATCTCCTACAATGAGCAGTTCTTC. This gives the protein CASRTSGISYNEQFF.

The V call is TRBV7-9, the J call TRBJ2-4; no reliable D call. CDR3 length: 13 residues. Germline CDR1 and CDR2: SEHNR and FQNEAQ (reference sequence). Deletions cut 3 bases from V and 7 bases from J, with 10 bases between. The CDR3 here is CASSFTGRNIQYF. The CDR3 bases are TGTGCCAGCAGCTTCACCGGTCGGAACATTCAGTACTTC.